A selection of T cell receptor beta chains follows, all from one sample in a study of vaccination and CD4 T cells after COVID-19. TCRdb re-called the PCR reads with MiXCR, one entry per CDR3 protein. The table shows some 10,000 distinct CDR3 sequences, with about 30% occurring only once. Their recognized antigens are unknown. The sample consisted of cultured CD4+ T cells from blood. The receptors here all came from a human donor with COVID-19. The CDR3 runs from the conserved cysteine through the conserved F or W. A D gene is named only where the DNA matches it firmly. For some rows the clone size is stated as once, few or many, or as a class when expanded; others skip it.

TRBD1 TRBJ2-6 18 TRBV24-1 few TGTGCCACCAGTGAGACCGGGACAGGGGGCCCTGGGGCCAACGTCCTGACTTTC CATSETGTGGPGANVLTF
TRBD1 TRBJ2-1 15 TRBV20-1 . TGCAGTGCTACAGAGACCGGGACAGGATACAATGAGCAGTTCTTC CSATETGTGYNEQFF
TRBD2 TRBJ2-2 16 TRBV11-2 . TGTGCCAGCAGCGAGGGCTGGGGGCGCGGACTAGCGGAGCTGTTTTTT CASSEGWGRGLAELFF
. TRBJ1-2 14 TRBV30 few TGTGCCTGGAGTGTGGCGTCAGGAAACTATGGCTACACCTTC CAWSVASGNYGYTF
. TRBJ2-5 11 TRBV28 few TGTGCCAGCAGTTTGCTAGAGACCCAGTACTTC CASSLLETQYF
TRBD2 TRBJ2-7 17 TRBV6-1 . TGTGCCAGCAGTCGAACTAGCGGGGGGGCCATGGGCTACGAGCAGTACTTC CASSRTSGGAMGYEQYF
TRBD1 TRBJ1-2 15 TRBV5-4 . TGTGCCAGCAGGGCAGGACAGGGAGGGTACTATGGCTACACCTTC CASRAGQGGYYGYTF
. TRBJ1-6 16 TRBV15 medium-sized TGTGCCACCAGCAGAGATCGGGGTCTGAAGAATTCACCCCTCCACTTT CATSRDRGLKNSPLHF
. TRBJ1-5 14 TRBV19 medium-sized TGTGCCAGTATGGGTAGGGAGTTCAATCAGCCCCAGCATTTT CASMGREFNQPQHF
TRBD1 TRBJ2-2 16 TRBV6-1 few TGTGTCAGCAGTGAGAAACAGGGGTTCGGAACCGGGGAGCTGTTTTTT CVSSEKQGFGTGELFF
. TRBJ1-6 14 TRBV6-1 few TGTGCCAGCACTGAGATGGGGAGTAATTCACCCCTCCACTTT CASTEMGSNSPLHF
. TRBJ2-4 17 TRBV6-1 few TGTGCCAGCAGTGAGCGCGTCGGGAGCGTAGCCAAAAACATTCAGTACTTC CASSERVGSVAKNIQYF
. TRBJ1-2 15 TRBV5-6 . TGTGCCAGCACCCACCCTGGGGACCGAGTCTATGGCTACACCTTC CASTHPGDRVYGYTF
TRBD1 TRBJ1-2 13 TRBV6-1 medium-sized TGTGCCAGCAGCAGGACAGGGATCTATGGCTACACCTTC CASSRTGIYGYTF
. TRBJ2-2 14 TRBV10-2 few TGCGCCAGCAGTGGGGGGGCGGCCGGCGGGGAGCTGTTTTTT CASSGGAAGGELFF
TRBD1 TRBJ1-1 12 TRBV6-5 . TGTGCCAGCAGTTACTCAACAGGGGTAGCTTTCTTT CASSYSTGVAFF
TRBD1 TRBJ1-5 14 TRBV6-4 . TGTGCCAGCAATACTAGGACAGGGACCCAGCCCCAGCATTTT CASNTRTGTQPQHF
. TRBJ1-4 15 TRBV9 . TGTGCCAGCAGCACCAACGTGGCCGCAGGTGAAAAACTGTTTTTT CASSTNVAAGEKLFF
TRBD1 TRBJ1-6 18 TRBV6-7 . TGTGCCAGCAGTTACCAGGGACAGGGGGAAACGGGGAATTCACCCCTCCACTTT CASSYQGQGETGNSPLHF